A single sample is the source of the 5 T cell receptor beta chains below, sequenced in a study of response to subunit inactivated influenza vaccine. TCRdb reprocessed the RT-PCR reads with MiXCR, giving one entry per CDR3 protein. The table has more than 450,000 distinct CDR3 sequences, approximately 12% seen once. Sequencing used PBMCs from blood, obtained on the day of vaccination. Every receptor here comes from a man between 45 and 60 years old who received an inactivated influenza vaccine.

V gene TRBV24-1 combines with J gene TRBJ2-2; a weak D match, TRBD1 (7 bases). Trimming shortened V by 10 bases and J by 6 bases, and 14 bases separated the two germline ends. The CDR3 contains 13 residues. Germline V lookup: CDR1 KGHDR, CDR2 SFDVKD. The CDR3 protein is CATRRGRAGELFF. CDR3 coding DNA: TGTGCCACGAGGAGGGGGCGAGCCGGGGAGCTGTTTTTT.

There are a few counts of this clonotype. The CDR3 nucleotides read TGTGCCAGCAGTTTATCTTTCCCCTTGGGCAATGAGCAGTTCTTC. This gives the protein CASSLSFPLGNEQFF. This chain joins TRBV28 and TRBJ2-1, with D uncertain. CDR1 and CDR2 (germline): MDHEN, SYDVKM. The CDR3 sequence is 15 residues long. V shed 1 base and J shed 6 bases, with 13 bases lying between them.

As DNA, the CDR3 is TGTGCCAGCAGCTTGGCCGGGGGGCGTCCAGCCAGTACTGAAGCTTTCTTT. This codes for CASSLAGGRPASTEAFF. The chain uses TRBV5-5 and TRBJ1-1, with D possibly being TRBD1 (6 bases). Germline V lookup: CDR1 SGHKS, CDR2 YYEKEE (reference sequence). This CDR3 comprises 17 residues. V was trimmed by 0 bases and J by 5 bases, leaving 20 bases between them. Drawing the rest from reference TRBV5-5 and TRBJ1-1, the complete variable domain is DAGVTQSPTHLIKTRGQQVTLRCSPISGHKSVSWYQQVLGQGPQFIFQYYEKEERGRGNFPDRFSARQFPNYSSELNVNALLLGDSALYLCASSLAGGRPASTEAFFGQGTRLTVV.

The chain uses TRBV6-5 and TRBJ1-6; TRBD1 is a possible D gene (5 bases). The CDR3 extends over 16 amino acids. V dropped 4 bases and J dropped 3 bases, with 13 bases sitting between them. The germline CDR1 and CDR2 sequences are MNHEY and SVGAGI. CDR3: CASSSGQRVYNSPLHF. In DNA, the CDR3 is TGTGCCAGCAGTTCGGGGCAGAGGGTCTATAATTCACCCCTCCACTTT.

This clonotype was seen only a few times. This rearrangement joins TRBV20-1 to TRBJ2-3; D assignment may be TRBD1 or TRBD2 (7 bases each). Germline values: CDR1 DFQATT, CDR2 SNEGSKA (reference sequence). The CDR3 is 14 residues long. V lost 4 bases, J lost 2 bases, and 13 bases lay in between. CDR3 protein: CSAKRGQPTDTQYF. The CDR3 coding sequence is TGCAGTGCTAAGCGGGGACAGCCCACAGATACGCAGTATTTT.